This T cell receptor (beta chain) was documented in a study of cytomegalovirus exposure and HLA in healthy donors. The PCR used 60 Vbeta and 13 Jbeta primers. The repertoire was sequenced with immunoSEQ multiplex PCR; TCRdb's copy has only in-frame clones and lacks some. The sample shows approximately 210,000 clones, about 75% of them seen only once. V lost 1 base, J lost 9 bases, and 9 bases stayed unmatched. The CDR3 runs to 14 residues. In germline, CDR1 is SGHDT, CDR2 YYEEEE. The source is a male donor in good health and CMV-seronegative. The gene calls are TRBV5-6 and TRBJ2-7; TRBD2 aligns across 8 bases. The sequenced sample consisted of PBMCs. The CDR3 nucleotides are TGTGCCAGCAGCTTGTCCGGGGGGGGGTCACGGCAGTACTTC. It yields the protein CASSLSGGGSRQYF.